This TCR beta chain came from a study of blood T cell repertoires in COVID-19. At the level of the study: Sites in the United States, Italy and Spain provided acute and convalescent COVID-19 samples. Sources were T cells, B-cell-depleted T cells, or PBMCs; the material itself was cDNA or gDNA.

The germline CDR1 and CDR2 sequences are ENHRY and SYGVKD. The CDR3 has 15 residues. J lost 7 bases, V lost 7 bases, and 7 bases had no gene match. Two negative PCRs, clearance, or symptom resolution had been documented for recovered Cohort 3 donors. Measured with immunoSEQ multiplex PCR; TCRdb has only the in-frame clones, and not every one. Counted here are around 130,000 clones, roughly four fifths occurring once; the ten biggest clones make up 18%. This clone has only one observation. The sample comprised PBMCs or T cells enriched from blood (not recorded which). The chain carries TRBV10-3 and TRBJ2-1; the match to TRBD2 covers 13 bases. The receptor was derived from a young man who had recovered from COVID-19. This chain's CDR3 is CAITPGLAGPNEQFF. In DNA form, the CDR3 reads TGTGCCATCACTCCGGGACTAGCGGGGCCAAATGAGCAGTTCTTC.